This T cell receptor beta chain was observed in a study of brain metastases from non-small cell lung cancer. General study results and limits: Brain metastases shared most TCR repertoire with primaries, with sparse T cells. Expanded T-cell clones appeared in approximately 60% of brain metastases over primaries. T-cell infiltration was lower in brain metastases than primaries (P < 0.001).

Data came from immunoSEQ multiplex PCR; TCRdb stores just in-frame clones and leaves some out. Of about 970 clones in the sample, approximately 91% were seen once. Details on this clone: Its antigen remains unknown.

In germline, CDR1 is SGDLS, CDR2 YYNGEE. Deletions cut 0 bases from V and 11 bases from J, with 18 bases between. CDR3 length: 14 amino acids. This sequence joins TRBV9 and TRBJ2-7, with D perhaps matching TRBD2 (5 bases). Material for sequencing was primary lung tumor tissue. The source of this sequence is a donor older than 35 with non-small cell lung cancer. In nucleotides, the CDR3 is TGTGCCAGCAGCGTAGATACGGCCCCGGCGGGCGAGTACTTC. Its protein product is CASSVDTAPAGEYF.